This T cell receptor beta chain originates from a study of blood T cell repertoires in COVID-19. Study at large: COVID-19 samples collected from the United States, Italy and Spain covered acute and convalescent phases. T cells, B-cell-depleted T cells, or PBMCs provided the cDNA or gDNA that served as material.

The data were produced by immunoSEQ multiplex PCR, yet TCRdb's version contains in-frame clones alone and is incomplete. The table shows 75,000 to 95,000 clones, with over 80% occurring only once. Trimming took 2 bases from V and 2 from J; bases not matched to a gene: 3. The CDR3 is 15 residues long. Per germline, CDR1 MNHEY and CDR2 SMNVEV (reference sequence). The sample holds one count of this clone. Other DNA sequences in the sample encode the same CDR3. The chain is built from TRBV27 and TRBJ2-3; 8 bases align to TRBD2. This receptor was identified in a human donor in a cohort sampled during active COVID-19. The sequencing input was peripheral blood. As DNA, the CDR3 is TGTGCCAGCAGTTTACGGGAGGGACTCACAGATACGCAGTATTTT. Encoded protein: CASSLREGLTDTQYF.